This T cell receptor (beta chain) comes out of a study of blood T cell repertoires in COVID-19. At the level of the study: T cells, B-cell-depleted T cells, or PBMCs supplied cDNA or gDNA.

Libraries were prepared by immunoSEQ multiplex PCR; TCRdb keeps only in-frame clonotypes and omits some of them. The sample contains approximately 300,000 clones, 80% to 90% of which appear only once. Sequencing was done on a sample of peripheral blood. This TCR derives from a man aged 35 to 55 with acute or convalescent COVID-19.

The CDR3 sequence is CASSTLQGRDSPLHF. For the CDR3, the DNA is TGTGCCAGCTCGACTCTACAGGGTCGGGATTCACCCCTCCACTTT. The rearrangement links TRBV18 to TRBJ1-6, with D perhaps TRBD1 (6 bases). V gave up 6 bases and J gave up 8 bases, with 17 bases separating them. CDR1 and CDR2 (germline): KGHSH, LQKENI. The CDR3 totals 15 residues.